This T cell receptor (beta chain) was sequenced in a study of early T cells in non-severe SARS-CoV-2 infection. Study-wide results and limits: Database matching using VDJdb favored anti-spike CD8 responses, with private and CD4 specificities left missing.

In the case of this clonotype: Its specificity is unknown.

Unique molecular identifiers (one per individual cDNA molecule) were attached. In TCRdb, the 5' RACE reads were re-called with MiXCR into one record per CDR3 protein. This table has tens of thousands of distinct CDR3 sequences, 5% to 5.5% appearing once. The CDR3 totals 15 residues. Germline V gene data show CDR1 as ENHRY and CDR2 as SYGVKD. V was cut by 0 bases and J by 10 bases, with 16 bases left in between. The sequence came from an adult who was a healthcare worker with PCR-confirmed SARS-CoV-2 infection or an uninfected control (not recorded which). The material sequenced was whole blood, taken at baseline. The chain has TRBV10-3 and TRBJ2-1; D possibly corresponds to TRBD2 (5 bases). The CDR3 nucleotides read TGTGCCATCAGTGAGTCGGTTGGTACTAGTTTCGAGCAGTTCTTC. Translated: CAISESVGTSFEQFF.